A single sample is the source of the 32 T cell receptor beta chains below, sequenced in a study of T cell responses to AZD1222 COVID-19 vaccine. Profiling relied on immunoSEQ multiplex PCR, and the TCRdb table lists in-frame clones only, not all of them. The sample holds about 88,000 clones, about nine tenths seen once. The sequenced sample was peripheral blood, obtained on day 0 of AZD1222 vaccination. The receptors stem from an adult in good health.

The genes are TRBV3-1 (or the pseudogene TRBV3-2) and TRBJ2-7; possible D gene TRBD2, 6 bases. Deletions cut 6 bases from V and 3 bases from J, with 18 bases between. The length of the CDR3 is 15 residues. Germline assignment: CDR1 LGHDT and CDR2 YNNKEL (reference sequence). The CDR3 nucleotides read TGTGCCAGCAGTCTCGGCCGTGGGGGAGGCTACGAGCAGTACTTC. Amino acids: CASSLGRGGGYEQYF.

The gene calls are TRBV7-2 and TRBJ2-3; 8 positions agree with TRBD1. Germline-derived CDR1 and CDR2 are SGHTA and FQGNSA. V was clipped by 6 bases and J by 4 bases; unmatched bases: 3. CDR3 length: 13 residues. The CDR3 loop is CASRAGGADTQYF. In nucleotides, the CDR3 is TGTGCCAGCAGAGCAGGGGGCGCAGATACGCAGTATTTT.

The chain is built from TRBV18 and TRBJ2-3; D gene uncertain. V gave up 4 bases and J gave up 3 bases, with 20 bases separating them. Germline CDR1 and CDR2: KGHSH and LQKENI. The CDR3 length is 17 residues. CDR3 sequence: CASSLVSPRNPTDTQYF. DNA for the CDR3: TGTGCCAGCTCACTCGTAAGTCCCAGGAACCCGACAGATACGCAGTATTTT. The variable domain in full, with the rest retrieved from reference TRBV18 and TRBJ2-3, is NAGVMQNPRHLVRRRGQEARLRCSPMKGHSHVYWYRQLPEEGLKFMVYLQKENIIDESGMPKERFSAEFPKEGPSILRIQQVVRGDSAAYFCASSLVSPRNPTDTQYFGPGTRLTVL.

The chain combines TRBV7-8 with TRBJ1-1, with D hard to call. The V end lost 2 bases, the J end lost 4 bases, and 8 bases lay between the germline ends. Per the germline V gene, CDR1 is SGHVS and CDR2 is FQNEAQ. The CDR3 covers 13 residues. CDR3 sequence reads: CASSLRASTEAFF. CDR3 DNA: TGTGCCAGCAGCTTAAGGGCCAGCACTGAAGCTTTCTTT. Variable domain in full (rest from reference TRBV7-8 and TRBJ1-1): GAGVSQSPRYKVAKRGQDVALRCDPISGHVSLFWYQQALGQGPEFLTYFQNEAQLDKSGLPSDRFFAERPEGSVSTLKIQRTQQEDSAVYLCASSLRASTEAFFGQGTRLTVV.

This chain links TRBV6-4 with TRBJ2-1; perhaps TRBD1 as D (5 bases). Trimming shortened V by 5 bases and J by 2 bases, and 13 bases separated the two germline ends. The CDR3 is made up of 15 amino acids. Germline values: CDR1 MRHNA, CDR2 SNTAGT. CDR3 protein: CASSPGTGPYNEQFF. For the CDR3, the DNA is TGTGCCAGCAGTCCCGGCACAGGCCCCTACAATGAGCAGTTCTTC.

This clone was detected only once. This chain connects TRBV6-5 to TRBJ2-7, with 8 positions matching TRBD1. The CDR3 length is 15 residues. CDR1 and CDR2 from the germline V gene are MNHEY and SVGAGI. The V segment lost 2 bases and the J segment 2 bases; nucleotides outside the gene matches: 5. CDR3 in amino acids: CASSYPDRATYEQYF. In DNA, the CDR3 is TGTGCCAGCAGTTACCCGGACAGGGCCACCTACGAGCAGTACTTC.

The gene calls are TRBV27 and TRBJ1-6; 7 positions agree with TRBD1. The V gene's germline CDR1 is MNHEY and CDR2 SMNVEV (reference sequence). The CDR3 contains 14 residues. V lost 6 bases to trimming and J lost 4 bases; unmatched junction nucleotides: 3. The CDR3 protein is CASRMTGYNSPLHF. CDR3 bases: TGTGCCAGCAGGATGACAGGGTATAATTCACCCCTCCACTTT.

Concerning this clone itself: One end of the junction is discordant with germline, which a read error may explain. The rearrangement uses TRBV6-1 and TRBJ1-3; 9 bases agree with TRBD1. Germline V gene lookup returns CDR1 MNHNS and CDR2 SASEGT. This CDR3 is 17 amino acids long. CDR3 nucleotides: TGTGCCAGCAGCGAAGGGACAGGGCCCATCATACGGAACACCATATATTTT. This sequence encodes CASSEGTGPIIRNTIYF.

The gene calls are TRBV20-1 and TRBJ1-1; 8 nucleotides match TRBD1. The length of the CDR3 is 13 residues. V trimming: 3 bases; J trimming: 2 bases; junction bases outside the gene matches: 2. CDR1 and CDR2 (germline): DFQATT, SNEGSKA (reference sequence). Here the CDR3 DNA reads TGCAGTGCTAGTGGGACAGGAAACACTGAAGCTTTCTTT. Amino acids: CSASGTGNTEAFF.

This clone occurred once. The chain has TRBV27 and TRBJ2-7; 9 bases fit TRBD1. The CDR3 spans 13 residues. With 6 bases clipped from V and 3 bases from J, the junction kept 3 bases outside the gene matches. Germline CDR1 MNHEY, CDR2 SMNVEV (reference sequence). The CDR3 spells CASRPTGGYEQYF. The CDR3, as DNA: TGTGCCAGCAGACCGACAGGGGGCTACGAGCAGTACTTC.

The V call is TRBV5-6, the J call TRBJ2-7; 7 nucleotides line up with TRBD1. Germline trimming cut 4 bases from V and 2 bases from J; bases unmatched to any gene: 6. CDR1 and CDR2 from the germline V gene are SGHDT and YYEEEE. The CDR3 covers 14 residues. The CDR3: CASSNLGTAYEQYF. CDR3 DNA: TGTGCCAGCAGCAATCTAGGGACAGCCTACGAGCAGTACTTC.

The CDR3 here is CASSLVEEISYEQYF. The CDR3 coding sequence is TGTGCCAGCAGCTTGGTCGAGGAAATCTCCTACGAGCAGTACTTC. The gene calls are TRBV5-6 and TRBJ2-7; D not resolved. This CDR3 comprises 15 residues. V lost 0 bases to trimming and J lost 0 bases, with 10 bases between them. Per germline, CDR1 SGHDT and CDR2 YYEEEE.

The chain couples TRBV4-3 to TRBJ1-4; 10 positions agree with TRBD1. This CDR3 contains 17 residues. CDR1 LGHNA and CDR2 YSLEER come from the germline V gene. Trimming removed 1 base from V and 10 bases from J; junction bases left unmatched: 12. CDR3 sequence: CASSQVFIGTGAAKLFF. CDR3 sequence (DNA): TGCGCCAGCAGCCAAGTCTTTATTGGGACAGGGGCGGCAAAACTGTTTTTT.

The rearrangement joins TRBV27 to TRBJ2-1; 15 positions agree with TRBD2. Germline loops: CDR1 MNHEY, CDR2 SMNVEV (reference sequence). The J segment lost 4 bases and the V segment lost 3 bases, leaving 4 bases of the junction unmatched. The CDR3 covers 17 residues. For the CDR3, the DNA is TGTGCCAGCAGTTTCCTTGGACTAGCGGGGGGGTACAATGAGCAGTTCTTC. Protein: CASSFLGLAGGYNEQFF.

This clone turned up a few times. J is TRBJ2-6 and V is TRBV3-1 (or the pseudogene TRBV3-2); D gene uncertain. The V gene's germline CDR1 is LGHDT and CDR2 YNNKEL (reference sequence). This CDR3 spans 17 amino acids. Trimming shortened V by 4 bases and J by 1 base, and 14 bases separated the two germline ends. CDR3 sequence reads: CASSPETTASGANVLTF. As DNA, the CDR3 is TGTGCCAGCAGCCCAGAAACCACTGCATCTGGGGCCAACGTCCTGACTTTC.

The J gene is TRBJ2-4, the V gene TRBV7-2; perhaps TRBD2 as D (5 bases). Trimming removed 7 bases from V and 0 bases from J, with 16 bases in between. The germline gives CDR1 SGHTA, CDR2 FQGNSA. The CDR3 consists of 16 residues. Here the CDR3 DNA reads TGTGCCAGCACCCCCGAGCGGTTTTTAGCCAAAAACATTCAGTACTTC. Translated: CASTPERFLAKNIQYF.

This rearrangement joins TRBV2 to TRBJ1-1; D is uncertain. The CDR3 consists of 14 residues. Germline V CDR1 and CDR2: SNHLY, FYNNEI. The ends were cut back, 2 bases at V and 4 bases at J, with 11 bases in the middle. The DNA for the CDR3 is TGTGCCAGCAGTGAATCCTATCGGGTCACTGAAGCTTTCTTT. As protein: CASSESYRVTEAFF.

Details on this clone: The identical CDR3 is also encoded by other nucleotide sequences in the sample. The V gene is TRBV6-5, the J gene TRBJ1-2; D unclear. The CDR3 consists of 13 residues. Trimming removed 2 bases from V and 1 base from J, with 5 bases in between. Germline values: CDR1 MNHEY, CDR2 SVGAGI. CDR3 DNA: TGTGCCAGCAGTTACGGTCGTAACTATGGCTACACCTTC. This translates into CASSYGRNYGYTF.

The rearrangement uses TRBV20-1 and TRBJ1-1; a possible D gene is TRBD1 (5 bases). The CDR3 runs 11 residues. V lost 8 bases and J 1 base, leaving 8 bases between the germline ends. Germline V lookup: CDR1 DFQATT, CDR2 SNEGSKA (reference sequence). The CDR3: CSMQGNTEAFF. DNA for the CDR3: TGCAGTATGCAGGGGAACACTGAAGCTTTCTTT.

The chain carries TRBV19 and TRBJ2-7, with D maybe TRBD2 (5 bases). V was shortened by 4 bases and J by 0 bases, with 13 bases between the two germline ends. Germline loops: CDR1 LNHDA, CDR2 SQIVND (reference sequence). This CDR3 has 15 residues. The CDR3, as DNA: TGTGCCAGTAGTAAGGTCGGGGTCCTCTCCTACGAGCAGTACTTC. Amino acid sequence: CASSKVGVLSYEQYF. Full variable domain (remainder filled in from reference TRBV19 and TRBJ2-7): DGGITQSPKYLFRKEGQNVTLSCEQNLNHDAMYWYRQDPGQGLRLIYYSQIVNDFQKGDIAEGYSVSREKKESFPLTVTSAQKNPTAFYLCASSKVGVLSYEQYFGPGTRLTVT.

The chain couples TRBV6-1 to TRBJ1-2, with a possible D match to TRBD1 (5 bases). The germline V and J ends were trimmed by 2 bases and 4 bases, with 14 bases remaining between them. CDR1 and CDR2 (germline): MNHNS, SASEGT. This CDR3 spans 15 amino acids. CDR3 loop: CASSEMGARGYGYTF. Written as DNA, the CDR3 is TGTGCCAGCAGTGAAATGGGCGCTAGGGGCTATGGCTACACCTTC.

This sequence joins TRBV7-9 and TRBJ1-2; D is ambiguous. Trimming stripped 1 base from V and 3 bases from J, with 18 bases between. The CDR3 extends over 17 amino acids. Looked up from germline, CDR1 is SEHNR and CDR2 is FQNEAQ (reference sequence). The CDR3 sequence: CASSLVGAGRRDYGYTF. CDR3 DNA sequence: TGTGCCAGCAGCTTAGTAGGAGCAGGCCGGCGGGACTATGGCTACACCTTC.

The chain links TRBV18 to TRBJ2-7; TRBD2 matches at 9 bases. CDR3 length: 14 amino acids. CDR1 and CDR2 (germline): KGHSH, LQKENI. Germline trimming cut 0 bases from V and 12 bases from J; bases unmatched to any gene: 9. The CDR3 is CASSPPGSGGASYF. CDR3 bases: TGTGCCAGCTCACCACCGGGTAGCGGGGGTGCGTCGTACTTC.

The chain couples TRBV9 to TRBJ1-3; D is uncertain. The V gene lost 3 bases and the J gene lost 1 base, with 20 bases spanning the gap. Germline lookup yields CDR1 SGDLS and CDR2 YYNGEE. The CDR3 is 18 residues long. The CDR3 loop reads CASSAAAGLPHSGNTIYF. CDR3 nucleotide sequence: TGTGCCAGCAGCGCCGCCGCCGGGCTTCCCCATTCTGGAAACACCATATATTTT.

This chain joins TRBV2 and TRBJ1-1, with 8 bases lining up with TRBD1. This CDR3 contains 14 residues. V trimming: 6 bases; J trimming: 4 bases; junction bases outside the gene matches: 7. Germline V gene lookup returns CDR1 SNHLY and CDR2 FYNNEI. The CDR3 region has the DNA TGTGCCAGCAGGTCGGGACAGGAGATCACTGAAGCTTTCTTT. Translation: CASRSGQEITEAFF.

CDR3 bases: TGTGCCAGCAGCTTACAGGGCGCAGATACGCAGTATTTT. Its translation is CASSLQGADTQYF. The chain carries TRBV7-8 and TRBJ2-3; D might be TRBD1 (5 bases). The V and J ends lost 2 bases and 4 bases respectively, with 7 bases between them. The CDR3 is 13 amino acids. Germline CDR1 is SGHVS and CDR2 is FQNEAQ.

The V gene is TRBV5-4, the J gene TRBJ2-7; D is uncertain. CDR1 SGHNT and CDR2 YYREEE come from the germline V gene (reference sequence). The CDR3 loop spans 15 amino acids. Deletions cut 4 bases from V and 3 bases from J, with 17 bases between. This CDR3 reads CASSNFDTANYEQYF. The CDR3 bases are TGTGCCAGCAGCAACTTCGACACCGCCAACTACGAGCAGTACTTC. The full variable domain, with the rest looked up from reference TRBV5-4 and TRBJ2-7, is ETGVTQSPTHLIKTRGQQVTLRCSSQSGHNTVSWYQQALGQGPQFIFQYYREEENGRGNFPPRFSGLQFPNYSSELNVNALELDDSALYLCASSNFDTANYEQYFGPGTRLTVT.

This clone is termed medium-sized. V usage is TRBV7-9 and J usage is TRBJ1-6; D is undetermined. The CDR3 sequence is 16 residues long. V was clipped by 5 bases and J by 1 base, with 12 bases between them. Germline V gene lookup returns CDR1 SEHNR and CDR2 FQNEAQ (reference sequence). In nucleotides, the CDR3 is TGTGCCAGCAGCGCCTACCCCGGGTCCTATAATTCACCCCTCCACTTT. This gives the protein CASSAYPGSYNSPLHF. The full variable domain, its missing parts supplied by reference TRBV7-9 and TRBJ1-6, is DTGVSQNPRHKITKRGQNVTFRCDPISEHNRLYWYRQTLGQGPEFLTYFQNEAQLEKSRLLSDRFSAERPKGSFSTLEIQRTEQGDSAMYLCASSAYPGSYNSPLHFGNGTRLTVT.

V usage is TRBV30 and J usage is TRBJ2-7, with TRBD2 matching 10 bases. CDR3 length: 16 amino acids. CDR1 and CDR2 (germline): GTSNPN, SVGIG (reference sequence). Trimming cost V 4 bases and J 0 bases; bases outside gene matches: 9. CDR3 region: CAWTRLAGLSSYEQYF. The CDR3 bases are TGTGCCTGGACTAGACTAGCGGGTCTTAGCTCCTACGAGCAGTACTTC.

This clone came up once. The rearrangement uses TRBV6-4 and TRBJ1-2; D gene uncertain. Germline-derived CDR1 and CDR2 are MRHNA and SNTAGT. V was clipped by 0 bases and J by 8 bases, with 10 bases between them. This CDR3 spans 13 amino acids. DNA for the CDR3: TGTGCCAGCAGTGACTCAGAAATAGGGGGCTACACCTTC. Translation: CASSDSEIGGYTF.

The rearrangement uses TRBV28 and TRBJ1-5, with unresolved D. Trimming took off 3 bases at V and 0 bases at J, with 6 bases between the two ends. In germline, CDR1 is MDHEN, CDR2 SYDVKM. The CDR3 covers 14 residues. CDR3 protein: CASSFHHSNQPQHF. The DNA of the CDR3 is TGTGCCAGCAGTTTCCACCATAGCAATCAGCCCCAGCATTTT. Filled out from reference TRBV28 and TRBJ1-5, the complete variable domain reads DVKVTQSSRYLVKRTGEKVFLECVQDMDHENMFWYRQDPGLGLRLIYFSYDVKMKEKGDIPEGYSVSREKKERFSLILESASTNQTSMYLCASSFHHSNQPQHFGDGTRLSIL.

The rearrangement uses TRBV9 and TRBJ2-1; a possible D gene is TRBD2 (6 bases). V was clipped by 0 bases and J by 5 bases, with 12 bases between them. This CDR3 is built from 15 residues. CDR1 is SGDLS, CDR2 YYNGEE, per germline. CDR3 residues: CASSVVGSRDNEQFF. The DNA of the CDR3 is TGTGCCAGCAGCGTAGTCGGGAGTCGCGACAATGAGCAGTTCTTC.